This TCR beta chain was retrieved from a study of CD8+ T cells in alopecia areata (dated by TCRdb to 2016 to 2019). Describing the broader study: The treated patients, all with moderate-to-severe alopecia areata, were enrolled in an open-label pilot trial of oral tofacitinib given at 5 to 10 mg twice daily. Patients stayed on tofacitinib for 6 to 18 months and then had 6 months of follow-up off drug so that delayed response and recurrence could be assessed. In treated patients, disease severity was measured using the SALT score, which gives the percentage of scalp surface area affected. High-throughput TCRbeta sequencing was used to examine T cell clonal expansion in alopecia areata in both the C3H/HeJ mouse model and human patients. Human TCRbeta sequencing covered scalp tissue and sorted CD4+ and CD8+ peripheral blood T cells from patchy and totalis/universalis alopecia areata patients and healthy controls. Tofacitinib-treated patients had biopsies at baseline and at 4 and 24 weeks of treatment, with a later scalp biopsy in several patients. Scalp clonality was compared across normal scalp (n=4), patchy alopecia areata scalp (n=8), and alopecia totalis/universalis scalp (n=8). RNA came from the PAXgene miRNA kit for fixed scalp, the miRNeasy kit for PBMCs, and the RNeasy kit for mouse skin. TCRbeta CDR3 regions were amplified by immunoSEQ multiplex PCR with 35 Vbeta forward and 13 Jbeta reverse primers. The full study reports these points: Resident alphabeta T cells in normal human skin are also sequenced, complicating scalp TCR repertoire analysis, unlike mouse skin dominated by gammadelta T cells. Shared TCR sequences between patients were less evident than in mice, which may be partly attributable to HLA diversity in the patient population. Because the treated cohort was small and included a single nonresponder, larger studies are needed to assess links between baseline CD8+ expansion and response. Compared with normal scalp, lesional scalp, particularly in alopecia totalis/universalis, had higher clonality and more expanded CD8+ clones, which suggests antigenic drive. Many expanded lesional clones persisted in scalp and blood during tofacitinib treatment, which may partly explain relapse after stopping treatment. Tofacitinib significantly lowered scalp clonality and the number of expanded CD8+ clones among the top 100 scalp clones.

The CDR3 contains 16 residues, cysteine and phenylalanine counted. Of the read, only the CDR3 DNA is kept; its 48 bases are in frame from base 1. Here V drops 3 bases and J drops 5 bases, and the junction holds 5 bases not matched to any gene. As encoded in the germline V gene, CDR1 is SGDLS while CDR2 is YYNGEE. Libraries were made using the immunoSEQ multiplex PCR assay. RNA was extracted from all samples and reverse transcribed into cDNA, which served as template for TCR sequencing. First-strand cDNA was synthesized using SuperScript III with a 2:1 mix of oligo-dT and random hexamers. Amplification bias was assessed with a synthetic immune receptor repertoire, and residual bias was removed computationally. The authors' pipeline ran thus. Raw reads were preprocessed for error removal, and CDR3 was defined according to IMGT conventions as running from the conserved cysteine to phenylalanine. Clonality was computed as 1 minus the Shannon entropy, with the entropy normalized by log2 of the number of productive unique TCRs. CD4 or CD8 identity of scalp clones was inferred by cross-referencing scalp TCRbeta sequences with sorted blood CD4 and CD8 repertoires. In TCRdb, the immuneACCESS table is reduced to in-frame sequences with V and J assigned. These tables do not hold every clone; where another copy was compared, an unresolved V gene accounts for under half, and the others remain unexplained. The DNA was the basis for D and trimming; V, J and clone size are from that table. The sample table shows roughly 120,000 clones, and roughly 58% are seen once. The top ten constitute under 35% of the sample.

What this sample's time point label stands for: about four weeks on oral tofacitinib. Interpreted using the paper, the treatment or condition label stands for: oral pan-JAK inhibitor, 5-10 mg twice daily. Lesional scalp punch biopsies and peripheral blood were obtained from alopecia areata patients. After PBMCs were isolated by density centrifugation and stained for CD3, CD4 and CD8, a FACSAria was used to sort CD4+ and CD8+ T cells. As regards this clone: It lacks a known antigen. No qualities accompany the bases; no much larger clone lies one base away.

Sequencing used CD8+ T cells sorted from blood, obtained at week 4, from a patient treated with tofacitinib. The V and J genes are TRBV9 and TRBJ2-3, and TRBD2 aligns with 14 junction nucleotides. This clonotype originated in a human donor with alopecia areata. The DNA sequence reads TGTGCCAGCAGCGCGGGACTAGCGGGGGCTATAGATACGCAGTATTTT. Translated, this is CASSAGLAGAIDTQYF. With the rest looked up from the reference TRBV9 and TRBJ2-3 genes rather than sequenced, the full variable domain is DSGVTQTPKHLITATGQRVTLRCSPRSGDLSVYWYQQSLDQGLQFLIQYYNGEERAKGNILERFSAQQFPDLHSELNLSSLELGDSALYFCASSAGLAGAIDTQYFGPGTRLTVL.